This T cell receptor (beta chain) was captured by sequencing in a study of blood T cells in healthy people across ages. Study-wide results and caveats: A roughly linear fall in TCR beta diversity per million T cells was seen with increasing age.

This clonotype occurred a few times. Its antigen is unidentified. Every sample yielded at least 6 million isolated PBMCs. This CDR3 has 17 residues. CDR1 is SGDLS, CDR2 YYNGEE, per germline. V gave up 3 bases and J gave up 3 bases; unmatched junction bases: 11. For the second PCR, which ran for 7 to 11 cycles, a sample-barcoded 5' primer and a J-beta primer mix were used. Carrying 12 random nucleotides, a template-switch adaptor labeled each individual cDNA molecule. TCRdb redid the calling of the 5' RACE reads with MiXCR, one entry per CDR3 protein. This sample yields 850,000 to 1,000,000 distinct CDR3 sequences, of which around 48% are seen a single time; 13% belongs to the top ten.

The chain couples TRBV9 to TRBJ2-1; 8 nucleotides agree with TRBD1. The source is a man in his thirties or forties in good health. Sequencing used blood. CDR3 region: CASSARAGGDFYNEQFF. The CDR3 bases are TGTGCCAGCAGCGCCCGGGCAGGGGGCGACTTCTACAATGAGCAGTTCTTC.